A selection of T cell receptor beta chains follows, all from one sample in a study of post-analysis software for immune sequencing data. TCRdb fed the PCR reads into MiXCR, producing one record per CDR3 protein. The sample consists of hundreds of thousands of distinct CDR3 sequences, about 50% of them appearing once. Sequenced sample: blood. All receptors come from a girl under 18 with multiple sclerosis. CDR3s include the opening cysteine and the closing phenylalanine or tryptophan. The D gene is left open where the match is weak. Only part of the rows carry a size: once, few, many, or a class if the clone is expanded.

CDR3aa: CASSLSEVGVQFF
CDR3nt: TGTGCCAGCAGTCTTTCTGAAGTAGGGGTGCAGTTCTTC
v_gene: TRBV6-6
j_gene: TRBJ2-1
abundance: -
d_gene: -

CDR3aa: CASSRTGEVNEQYF
CDR3nt: TGTGCCAGCAGCCGGACAGGGGAGGTCAACGAGCAGTACTTC
v_gene: TRBV7-9
j_gene: TRBJ2-7
abundance: few
d_gene: TRBD1

CDR3aa: CARAPSGSDTQYF
CDR3nt: TGTGCTAGGGCTCCTAGCGGGAGTGACACGCAGTATTTT
v_gene: TRBV12-5
j_gene: TRBJ2-3
abundance: -
d_gene: TRBD2

CDR3aa: CASSQGQPKGRINEKLFF
CDR3nt: TGTGCCAGCAGCCAAGGACAGCCCAAGGGCAGAATTAATGAAAAACTGTTTTTT
v_gene: TRBV7-8
j_gene: TRBJ1-4
abundance: -
d_gene: -

CDR3aa: CASSWTGGSREQFF
CDR3nt: TGTGCCAGCAGTTGGACTGGCGGGAGCCGGGAGCAGTTCTTC
v_gene: TRBV6-5
j_gene: TRBJ2-1
abundance: -
d_gene: TRBD2

CDR3aa: CSAREPGPAINEQFF
CDR3nt: TGCAGTGCTAGAGAACCGGGACCTGCTATTAATGAGCAGTTCTTC
v_gene: TRBV20-1
j_gene: TRBJ2-1
abundance: -
d_gene: -

CDR3aa: CASSLVSSGGNKDTEAFF
CDR3nt: TGTGCCAGCAGCTTAGTCTCGTCAGGGGGCAATAAGGACACTGAAGCTTTCTTT
v_gene: TRBV7-9
j_gene: TRBJ1-1
abundance: once
d_gene: TRBD1

CDR3aa: CASSFDRQSYEQYF
CDR3nt: TGTGCCAGCAGCTTTGACAGACAGTCCTACGAGCAGTACTTC
v_gene: TRBV5-6
j_gene: TRBJ2-7
abundance: few
d_gene: -

CDR3aa: CSARWHEQFF
CDR3nt: TGCAGTGCTAGATGGCATGAGCAGTTCTTC
v_gene: TRBV20-1
j_gene: TRBJ2-1
abundance: -
d_gene: -

CDR3aa: CASKPTRDRGVAFF
CDR3nt: TGTGCCAGCAAACCCACCCGGGACAGGGGAGTTGCTTTCTTT
v_gene: TRBV12-3/TRBV12-4
j_gene: TRBJ1-1
abundance: -
d_gene: TRBD1

CDR3aa: CSARMGEDTQYF
CDR3nt: TGCAGTGCTAGAATGGGGGAAGATACGCAGTATTTT
v_gene: TRBV20-1
j_gene: TRBJ2-3
abundance: few
d_gene: -

CDR3aa: CASSDEGKQYF
CDR3nt: TGTGCCAGCAGCGACGAGGGGAAGCAGTACTTC
v_gene: TRBV6-5
j_gene: TRBJ2-7
abundance: -
d_gene: -

CDR3aa: CSAWTSGSPDTQYF
CDR3nt: TGCAGTGCTTGGACTAGCGGGAGCCCAGATACGCAGTATTTT
v_gene: TRBV20-1
j_gene: TRBJ2-3
abundance: few
d_gene: TRBD2

CDR3aa: CASSRGPEDTEAFF
CDR3nt: TGTGCCAGCAGCCGTGGACCTGAAGACACTGAAGCTTTCTTT
v_gene: TRBV6-4
j_gene: TRBJ1-1
abundance: -
d_gene: -

CDR3aa: CASSLAPTGGTDTQYF
CDR3nt: TGCGCCAGCAGCTTGGCCCCGACGGGAGGAACAGATACGCAGTATTTT
v_gene: TRBV5-1
j_gene: TRBJ2-3
abundance: -
d_gene: TRBD2